This passage covers 26 T cell receptor beta chains from one sample sequenced in a study of shared clonotypes between healthy human individuals. The repertoire was sequenced with immunoSEQ multiplex PCR; TCRdb's copy has only in-frame clones and lacks some. The data hold about half a million clones, with around 73% observed a single time. Material for sequencing was PBMCs. These receptors were taken from a woman between 40 and 50 years old in good health. Some clones in this sample may be carry-over from other donors' samples.

The rearrangement links TRBV5-4 to TRBJ2-5; D is uncertain. Trimming removed 2 bases at V and 2 bases at J, with 10 bases between. The CDR3 covers 14 residues. Germline V gives CDR1 SGHNT, CDR2 YYREEE (reference sequence). The CDR3: CASSFMSVQETQYF. CDR3 DNA: TGTGCCAGCAGCTTTATGAGCGTACAAGAGACCCAGTACTTC.

The gene calls are TRBV7-2 and TRBJ2-4; TRBD1 agrees at 7 bases. This CDR3 region has 15 residues. V lost 5 bases, J lost 6 bases, and 10 bases stayed unmatched. Per germline, CDR1 SGHTA and CDR2 FQGNSA. In nucleotides, the CDR3 is TGTGCCAGCAGCGCTCTTCGAGGGGGCGGAAACATTCAGTACTTC. It specifies CASSALRGGGNIQYF.

The V call is TRBV6-6, the J call TRBJ1-1; 8 nucleotides agree with TRBD1. CDR3 length: 15 amino acids. V trimming: 4 bases; J trimming: 1 base; junction bases outside the gene matches: 5. Germline assignment: CDR1 MNHNY and CDR2 SVGAGI (reference sequence). In DNA, the CDR3 is TGTGCCAGCAGTTCTACAGGGGGGGGGAACACTGAAGCTTTCTTT. It specifies CASSSTGGGNTEAFF.

The CDR3 bases are TGTGCCTGTCAGCAGGGATTCTCCTACGAGCAGTACTTC. Amino acids: CACQQGFSYEQYF. The chain joins TRBV6-6 to TRBJ2-7; a possible D gene is TRBD1 (5 bases). CDR1 MNHNY and CDR2 SVGAGI come from the germline V gene (reference sequence). The CDR3 loop spans 13 amino acids. Deletions cut 11 bases from V and 0 bases from J, with 14 bases between.

The chain joins TRBV2 to TRBJ1-5, with D possibly TRBD1 on 6 matching bases. The CDR3 length is 15 residues. Germline CDR1 is SNHLY and CDR2 is FYNNEI. Trimming left V 4 bases short and J 2 bases short, with 12 bases between. CDR3 nucleotides: TGTGCCAGCAGTGTCAGGGGAGGAGGCAATCAGCCCCAGCATTTT. It is translated as CASSVRGGGNQPQHF.

This chain links TRBV7-9 with TRBJ2-7, with 7 bases aligning to TRBD1. This CDR3 has 15 amino acids. With V trimmed by 3 bases and J by 7 bases, 12 bases remained unmatched. The germline CDR1 and CDR2 sequences are SEHNR and FQNEAQ (reference sequence). CDR3 coding DNA: TGTGCCAGCAGCTTTCTCGGGACAGCCATTGGGGAGCAGTACTTC. The encoded protein is CASSFLGTAIGEQYF.

CDR3 region: CASSLTSGNYEQYF. In DNA, the CDR3 is TGTGCCAGCAGCTTGACTAGCGGGAACTACGAGCAGTACTTC. The rearrangement uses TRBV7-2 and TRBJ2-7; 11 nucleotides match TRBD2. The germline V gene encodes CDR1 SGHTA and CDR2 FQGNSA. CDR3 length equals 14 residues. J was trimmed by 3 bases and V by 3 bases; bases with no gene match: 1.

This chain joins TRBV10-3 and TRBJ2-5, with D perhaps TRBD1 (5 bases). Germline V gives CDR1 ENHRY, CDR2 SYGVKD. V lost 10 bases and J 6 bases, leaving 12 bases between the germline ends. The length of the CDR3 is 11 residues. CDR3 residues: CASAQGKTQYF. DNA for the CDR3: TGTGCCAGTGCCCAGGGAAAGACCCAGTACTTC.

The rearrangement joins TRBV7-9 to TRBJ2-7, with 9 bases that match TRBD2. Per germline, CDR1 SEHNR and CDR2 FQNEAQ (reference sequence). This CDR3 contains 16 residues. V was clipped by 7 bases and J by 0 bases; unmatched bases: 10. CDR3 loop: CASTISSGIASYEQYF. CDR3 DNA sequence: TGTGCCAGCACTATTTCTAGCGGGATTGCCTCCTACGAGCAGTACTTC.

The chain has TRBV5-1 and TRBJ2-5; possible D gene TRBD1, 5 bases. The CDR3 is 13 amino acids. The ends were cut back, 4 bases at V and 1 base at J, with 8 bases in the middle. CDR1 and CDR2 from the germline V gene are SGHRS and YFSETQ. CDR3 coding DNA: TGCGCCAGCAGCCAGGGTTCCCAAGAGACCCAGTACTTC. Translated, it gives CASSQGSQETQYF.

J is TRBJ1-1 and V is TRBV11-2, with TRBD1 identical over 8 bases. With V trimmed by 1 base and J by 11 bases, 18 bases remained unmatched. From germline, CDR1 is SGHAT and CDR2 FQNNGV. The CDR3 spans 17 residues. CDR3: CASSLGSAGTGPLEAFF. The CDR3 DNA reads as TGTGCCAGCAGCTTAGGGTCCGCCGGGACAGGTCCTCTGGAGGCTTTCTTT.

The chain employs TRBV4-1 and TRBJ1-1, with no clear D. V was cut by 0 bases and J by 4 bases, with 12 bases left in between. The germline gives CDR1 MGHRA, CDR2 YSYEKL. The CDR3 length is 15 residues. For the CDR3, the DNA is TGCGCCAGCAGCCAAGACCGGGGTAAGACCACTGAAGCTTTCTTT. Translated, it gives CASSQDRGKTTEAFF.

This chain links TRBV10-3 with TRBJ1-5; D not resolved. Looked up from germline, CDR1 is ENHRY and CDR2 is SYGVKD. The V gene lost 0 bases and the J gene lost 2 bases, with 11 bases spanning the gap. The CDR3 extends over 16 amino acids. The CDR3 loop is CAISESLGQGNQPQHF. In nucleotides, the CDR3 is TGTGCCATCAGTGAGTCGCTTGGGCAGGGCAATCAGCCCCAGCATTTT.

On this clone: This same CDR3 is encoded by further DNA sequences in the sample. This chain uses TRBV5-1 with TRBJ2-1; either TRBD1 or TRBD2 may fit D (5 bases each). Looked up from germline, CDR1 is SGHRS and CDR2 is YFSETQ. The ends were cut back, 0 bases at V and 1 base at J, with 8 bases in the middle. The CDR3 is made up of 15 amino acids. CDR3 amino acids: CASSLGGSSYNEQFF. The DNA of the CDR3 is TGCGCCAGCAGCTTGGGGGGGAGTTCCTACAATGAGCAGTTCTTC.

The chain is built from TRBV6-5 and TRBJ1-3; D is undetermined. Germline CDR1 is MNHEY and CDR2 is SVGAGI. The CDR3 has 13 amino acids. Trimming took 7 bases from V and 4 from J, leaving 11 bases between them. DNA of the CDR3: TGTGCCAGCACCCCGGATGGCGGAAACACCATATATTTT. Amino acids: CASTPDGGNTIYF.

The chain combines TRBV6-4 with TRBJ2-1; D is perhaps TRBD2 (6 bases). The CDR3 has 15 amino acids. V dropped 2 bases and J dropped 6 bases, with 14 bases sitting between them. CDR1 is MRHNA and CDR2 is SNTAGT in the germline V gene. CDR3 bases: TGTGCCAGCAGTGACCAGGCTAGCGAGTCCAATGAGCAGTTCTTC. Translation: CASSDQASESNEQFF.

The J gene is TRBJ1-5, the V gene TRBV21-1. TRBV21-1 is listed as a pseudogene. The CDR3 spans 13 residues. The CDR3 DNA is TGTGCCAGCAGCATCCCTGGCAATCAGCCCCAGCATTTT. This encodes CASSIPGNQPQHF.

The V call is TRBV5-1, the J call TRBJ2-7, with a tentative D call TRBD2 (5 bases). In germline, CDR1 is SGHRS, CDR2 YFSETQ. This CDR3 has 15 residues. V shed 0 bases and J shed 2 bases, with 12 bases lying between them. As DNA, the CDR3 is TGCGCCAGCAGCTTGGTTGCGGGTTCCCCCTACGAGCAGTACTTC. It specifies CASSLVAGSPYEQYF. The complete variable domain, with remaining parts taken from reference TRBV5-1 and TRBJ2-7, reads KAGVTQTPRYLIKTRGQQVTLSCSPISGHRSVSWYQQTPGQGLQFLFEYFSETQRNKGNFPGRFSGRQFSNSRSEMNVSTLELGDSALYLCASSLVAGSPYEQYFGPGTRLTVT.

The V and J genes are TRBV9 and TRBJ1-4, with TRBD1 matching over 7 bases. Looked up from germline, CDR1 is SGDLS and CDR2 is YYNGEE. This CDR3 has 15 residues. J gave up 8 bases and V 4 bases, and 11 bases lay outside the gene matches. The CDR3 region is CASSTLAGGREKLFF. DNA for the CDR3: TGTGCCAGCAGCACCCTGGCAGGGGGAAGGGAAAAACTGTTTTTT.

V usage is TRBV27 and J usage is TRBJ2-7; D might be TRBD2 (5 bases). The CDR3 covers 11 residues. Germline V lookup: CDR1 MNHEY, CDR2 SMNVEV (reference sequence). The CDR3 DNA reads TGTCTCAGAGGGATGCTCTACGAGCAGTACTTC. This sequence encodes CLRGMLYEQYF.

The chain links TRBV2 to TRBJ2-1, with D maybe TRBD2 (7 bases). The CDR3 loop spans 16 amino acids. CDR1 is SNHLY and CDR2 is FYNNEI in the germline V gene. Trimming left V 6 bases short and J 2 bases short, with 17 bases between. The CDR3 coding sequence is TGTGCCAGCAGCCAAGGGGGTGGGAGGGCCTACAATGAGCAGTTCTTC. Encoded protein: CASSQGGGRAYNEQFF.

V is TRBV10-2 and J is TRBJ2-2; 8 bases fit TRBD1. The V segment lost 10 bases and the J segment 0 bases; nucleotides outside the gene matches: 10. CDR1 is WSHSY, CDR2 SAAADI, per germline. This CDR3 comprises 16 residues. The CDR3 coding sequence is TGCGCCACCACCGGGACAGGACCAGCGAACACCGGGGAGCTGTTTTTT. Protein sequence: CATTGTGPANTGELFF.

V is TRBV15 and J is TRBJ1-4; no reliable D call. The CDR3 has 15 residues. Per germline, CDR1 LNHNV and CDR2 YYDKDF (reference sequence). V lost 1 base and J 0 bases, leaving 6 bases between the germline ends. CDR3 coding DNA: TGTGCCACCAGCAGAGGGGAAACAACTAATGAAAAACTGTTTTTT. Protein product: CATSRGETTNEKLFF.

The rearrangement links TRBV28 to TRBJ1-4; no reliable D call. V shed 4 bases and J shed 8 bases, with 5 bases lying between them. Germline CDR1 reads MDHEN; CDR2 reads SYDVKM. This CDR3 is 11 amino acids long. The DNA for the CDR3 is TGTGCCAGCAGTTACAAGGAAAAACTGTTTTTT. Encoded protein: CASSYKEKLFF.

This clone showed up just a few times. The chain employs TRBV9 and TRBJ1-1, with a weak D call TRBD1 (5 bases). V was pared by 2 bases and J by 2 bases, with 7 bases between. Germline V gene lookup returns CDR1 SGDLS and CDR2 YYNGEE. This CDR3 has 13 residues. The CDR3 loop is CASSVDSNTEAFF. CDR3 DNA sequence: TGTGCCAGCAGCGTTGACAGCAACACTGAAGCTTTCTTT.

This clone was detected only once. The V and J genes are TRBV11-2 and TRBJ2-3; D possibly corresponds to TRBD2 (6 bases). The ends were cut back, 1 base at V and 1 base at J, with 9 bases in the middle. The germline V gene has CDR1 SGHAT and CDR2 FQNNGV. This CDR3 comprises 15 residues. The CDR3 DNA follows: TGTGCCAGCAGCTTAGGGGCGGGACGCACAGATACGCAGTATTTT. Translation gives CASSLGAGRTDTQYF.